This T cell receptor (beta chain) originates from a study of blood T cell repertoires in COVID-19. Per the authors' pipeline: Using reference gene primer amplification, nucleated cell counts were estimated. TCRdb's table, derived via immunoSEQ multiplex PCR, lists solely in-frame clones and lacks some. The D gene and trimming were derived from the DNA, and the V and J assignments and clone size from that table. The sample has about 60,000 clones; 88% are singletons. Germline V gene data show CDR1 as LGHNT and CDR2 as FRNRAP. The CDR3 covers 14 residues. Trimming took off 6 bases at V and 5 bases at J, with 16 bases between the two ends.

The sequence came from a human donor in a cohort sampled during active COVID-19. The genes are TRBV12-5 and TRBJ2-5, with a tentative D call TRBD2 (6 bases). The sequencing sample was made of peripheral blood. The CDR3 protein is CASGRSGRWETQYF. The CDR3 DNA reads as TGTGCTAGTGGGCGATCCGGGAGATGGGAGACCCAGTACTTC.